The 23 T cell receptor beta chains below come from one sample, sequenced in a study of cytomegalovirus exposure and HLA in healthy donors. 13 Jbeta primers and 60 Vbeta primers were used for the PCR. Produced via immunoSEQ multiplex PCR; TCRdb's table is partial and in-frame only. The sample has 90,000 to 140,000 clones, around 15% seen once. The specimen sequenced was PBMCs. The receptors originated from a female donor in good health and CMV-seronegative.

This clone was detected only a few times. The chain employs TRBV29-1 and TRBJ2-5; D perhaps matches TRBD2 (5 bases). CDR3 length: 14 residues. V shed 1 base and J shed 3 bases, with 12 bases lying between them. Germline V gives CDR1 SQVTM, CDR2 ANQGSEA. The CDR3 bases are TGCAGCGTTGAAGGGGAACCGGGGAAAGAGACCCAGTACTTC. This encodes CSVEGEPGKETQYF.

The CDR3 loop is CASSAGLAGRGANVLTF. The CDR3 nucleotides read TGCGCCAGCAGCGCGGGACTAGCGGGGAGAGGGGCCAACGTCCTGACTTTC. V and J are TRBV5-1 and TRBJ2-6, with 13 positions matching TRBD2. The CDR3 totals 17 residues. The trim removed 4 bases at V and 4 bases at J, leaving 5 bases unmatched. Germline CDR1 is SGHRS and CDR2 is YFSETQ.

This clone was found a few times. The chain couples TRBV6-1 to TRBJ2-7; no reliable D call. The CDR3 has 14 residues. Germline assignment: CDR1 MNHNS and CDR2 SASEGT. Trimming left V 0 bases short and J 2 bases short, with 8 bases between. For the CDR3, the DNA is TGTGCCAGCAGTGAAGCATGGGCAGCCTACGAGCAGTACTTC. Its protein product is CASSEAWAAYEQYF.

This chain joins TRBV5-6 and TRBJ1-1; D ambiguous. Trimming stripped 2 bases from V and 1 base from J, with 6 bases between. CDR3 size: 13 residues. Germline lookup yields CDR1 SGHDT and CDR2 YYEEEE. CDR3 nucleotides: TGTGCCAGCAGCTTTTACAGGAACACTGAAGCTTTCTTT. This codes for CASSFYRNTEAFF. Using reference TRBV5-6 and TRBJ1-1 for the parts outside the CDR3, the full variable domain is DAGVTQSPTHLIKTRGQQVTLRCSPKSGHDTVSWYQQALGQGPQFIFQYYEEEERQRGNFPDRFSGHQFPNYSSELNVNALLLGDSALYLCASSFYRNTEAFFGQGTRLTVV.

The chain recombines TRBV4-2 with TRBJ1-2; 11 bases map to TRBD1. Germline V gene lookup returns CDR1 LGHNA and CDR2 YNFKEQ. The V segment lost 1 base and the J segment 13 bases; nucleotides outside the gene matches: 14. The CDR3 covers 16 residues. The CDR3 sequence is CASSQGRKDRGPPFTF. CDR3 nucleotides: TGTGCCAGCAGCCAAGGTCGCAAGGACAGGGGGCCACCGTTCACCTTC.

The V gene is TRBV4-1, the J gene TRBJ1-5, with D tentatively TRBD1 (6 bases). V was cut by 1 base and J by 1 base, with 14 bases left in between. Germline CDR1 is MGHRA and CDR2 is YSYEKL. This CDR3 is 17 amino acids long. The DNA of the CDR3 is TGCGCCAGCAGCCAAGTTTTACAGGGAGTGAGCAATCAGCCCCAGCATTTT. Translating it yields CASSQVLQGVSNQPQHF.

CDR3 amino acids: CASSQEFLMGANSYNEQFF. The CDR3 DNA reads as TGCGCCAGCAGCCAAGAATTCCTGATGGGGGCGAACTCCTACAATGAGCAGTTCTTC. This chain connects TRBV4-3 to TRBJ2-1; a weak D match, TRBD1 (6 bases). This CDR3 contains 19 residues. The germline gives CDR1 LGHNA, CDR2 YSLEER. Trimming stripped 0 bases from V and 0 bases from J, with 18 bases between.

This clone was seen a few times. The chain joins TRBV9 to TRBJ2-7; TRBD2 aligns across 10 bases. The V segment lost 4 bases and the J segment 6 bases; nucleotides outside the gene matches: 10. The CDR3 has 15 amino acids. From germline, CDR1 is SGDLS and CDR2 YYNGEE. This CDR3 is CASSKASGSQSEQYF. In DNA form, the CDR3 reads TGTGCCAGCAGCAAGGCTAGCGGGAGTCAATCCGAGCAGTACTTC.

This clone showed up just a few times. V and J are TRBV5-6 and TRBJ2-2, with 10 bases fitting TRBD2. Germline-derived CDR1 and CDR2 are SGHDT and YYEEEE. The CDR3 covers 18 residues. V was pared by 3 bases and J by 4 bases, with 12 bases of the junction left unmatched. The CDR3 DNA reads as TGTGCCAGCAGCTCCGCTCGAGCGGGAGGGCCGGGCACCGGGGAGCTGTTTTTT. This codes for CASSSARAGGPGTGELFF.

The chain uses TRBV21-1 and TRBJ2-4; the table calls TRBD1, which could not be checked here. TRBV21-1 is a listed pseudogene. This CDR3 has 20 amino acids. This CDR3 is CASSSRLRRQGKLAKNIQYF. The CDR3 bases are TGTGCCAGCAGCAGCCGCCTTCGTAGACAGGGGAAATTAGCCAAAAACATTCAGTACTTC.

This clone turned up a few times. The rearrangement joins TRBV5-6 to TRBJ2-1; 8 bases match TRBD2. The CDR3 loop spans 17 amino acids. Germline values: CDR1 SGHDT, CDR2 YYEEEE. V lost 0 bases, J lost 8 bases, and 13 bases stayed unmatched. The CDR3 nucleotides read TGTGCCAGCAGCTTGGCTAGCGGGCCTCCCCTCAGACATGAGCAGTTCTTC. Translated, it gives CASSLASGPPLRHEQFF.

V usage is TRBV2 and J usage is TRBJ1-6, with D uncertain. Germline V gives CDR1 SNHLY, CDR2 FYNNEI. The CDR3 is 15 residues long. Trimming left V 1 base short and J 6 bases short, with 10 bases between. DNA of the CDR3: TGTGCCAGCAGTGAAGGGCGGACTACTAATTCACCCCTCCACTTT. Translated, it gives CASSEGRTTNSPLHF.

This clone was seen a few times. This chain links TRBV6-5 with TRBJ2-1; 7 nucleotides match TRBD1. The germline CDR1 and CDR2 sequences are MNHEY and SVGAGI. Unmatched junction bases numbered 3, after V lost 2 bases and J lost 5 bases. This CDR3 region has 14 residues. Here the CDR3 reads CASSYQGVHNEQFF. For the CDR3, the DNA is TGTGCCAGCAGTTACCAGGGGGTCCACAATGAGCAGTTCTTC.

The CDR3 nucleotides read TGTGCCAGCACCGGGACTAACCAAGAGACCCAGTACTTC. Encoded protein: CASTGTNQETQYF. V gene TRBV25-1 combines with J gene TRBJ2-5; the match to TRBD2 covers 7 bases. This CDR3 is built from 13 residues. Germline lookup yields CDR1 MGHDK and CDR2 SYGVNS. Trimming cost V 7 bases and J 0 bases; bases outside gene matches: 2. The full variable domain, in which reference TRBV25-1 and TRBJ2-5 provide the parts outside the CDR3, is EADIYQTPRYLVIGTGKKITLECSQTMGHDKMYWYQQDPGMELHLIHYSYGVNSTEKGDLSSESTVSRIRTEHFPLTLESARPSHTSQYLCASTGTNQETQYFGPGTRLLVL.

The chain joins TRBV12-5 to TRBJ1-1, with TRBD1 matching over 7 bases. Germline values: CDR1 LGHNT, CDR2 FRNRAP. Germline trimming cut 11 bases from V and 0 bases from J; bases unmatched to any gene: 6. The CDR3 sequence is 13 residues long. The CDR3 loop is CASRDRLNTEAFF. CDR3 in DNA: TGTGCTTCTAGGGACAGATTGAACACTGAAGCTTTCTTT.

The chain uses TRBV13 and TRBJ2-3; perhaps TRBD1 as D (5 bases). V lost 5 bases and J lost 4, with 10 bases in between. CDR3 length equals 13 residues. CDR1 is PRHDT, CDR2 FYEKMQ, per germline (reference sequence). The CDR3 protein is CASSQWGADTQYF. The CDR3 nucleotides are TGTGCCAGCAGCCAATGGGGCGCAGATACGCAGTATTTT.

This clone was observed a few times. This chain joins TRBV10-3 and TRBJ1-5; perhaps TRBD1 as D (5 bases). The ends were cut back, 6 bases at V and 0 bases at J, with 15 bases in the middle. This CDR3 contains 16 residues. CDR1 is ENHRY, CDR2 SYGVKD, per germline. The CDR3, as DNA: TGTGCCATCAGCGCGGCGGGGGGGAATAGCAATCAGCCCCAGCATTTT. This gives the protein CAISAAGGNSNQPQHF.

In this sample, this clone turned up a few times. CDR3 nucleotides: TGCGCCAGCAGCTATGATTGGAGCACACGAGAGACCCAGTACTTC. Its protein product is CASSYDWSTRETQYF. V is TRBV5-1 and J is TRBJ2-5; no definite D call. Germline assignment: CDR1 SGHRS and CDR2 YFSETQ. V gave up 3 bases and J gave up 4 bases, with 16 bases separating them. The CDR3 covers 15 residues.

Only a few counts were recorded for this clone. This rearrangement joins TRBV9 to TRBJ1-2; 12 positions agree with TRBD1. Germline trimming cut 0 bases from V and 3 bases from J; bases unmatched to any gene: 6. The CDR3 has 17 amino acids. Germline CDR1 SGDLS, CDR2 YYNGEE. CDR3 amino acids: CASSVVGTGGLHYGYTF. CDR3 in DNA: TGTGCCAGCAGCGTAGTAGGGACAGGGGGCCTACACTATGGCTACACCTTC.

J is TRBJ1-5 and V is TRBV28; 10 nucleotides agree with TRBD1. CDR3 size: 17 residues. Trimming removed 5 bases from V and 2 bases from J; junction bases left unmatched: 9. The V gene's germline CDR1 is MDHEN and CDR2 SYDVKM. The CDR3 spells CASSDTGTGARNQPQHF. In DNA form, the CDR3 reads TGTGCCAGCAGTGATACCGGGACAGGGGCCCGCAATCAGCCCCAGCATTTT.

This clone has only a few counts. Other DNA sequences within the sample encode an identical CDR3. The chain combines TRBV5-4 with TRBJ2-5; D ambiguous. Germline loops: CDR1 SGHNT, CDR2 YYREEE (reference sequence). This CDR3 is built from 13 residues. V gave up 5 bases and J gave up 5 bases, with 13 bases separating them. In nucleotides, the CDR3 is TGTGCCAGCAGTCTAGTAATTGGGGAGACCCAGTACTTC. As protein: CASSLVIGETQYF. The whole variable domain, remainder taken from reference TRBV5-4 and TRBJ2-5, is ETGVTQSPTHLIKTRGQQVTLRCSSQSGHNTVSWYQQALGQGPQFIFQYYREEENGRGNFPPRFSGLQFPNYSSELNVNALELDDSALYLCASSLVIGETQYFGPGTRLLVL.

This sequence joins TRBV10-3 and TRBJ2-3, with 11 positions matching TRBD2. Germline CDR1 ENHRY, CDR2 SYGVKD. Trimming cost V 7 bases and J 5 bases; bases outside gene matches: 5. CDR3 length: 14 residues. The chain's CDR3 is CAITELAGEDTQYF. In DNA, the CDR3 is TGTGCCATCACCGAACTAGCGGGAGAAGATACGCAGTATTTT.

This clone has only a few counts. The chain combines TRBV7-2 with TRBJ1-2; 7 bases are a match to TRBD1. Trimming took 5 bases from V and 10 from J; bases not matched to a gene: 10. This CDR3 has 13 residues. Germline V gives CDR1 SGHTA, CDR2 FQGNSA. CDR3 region: CASSLRQGRDYTF. CDR3 coding DNA: TGTGCCAGCAGCCTAAGACAGGGACGGGACTACACCTTC.